This entry lists 21 T cell receptor beta chains sequenced from one sample in a study of shared T cell receptors in the human thymus. Assay used: immunoSEQ multiplex PCR; TCRdb lists only in-frame clones, some missing. Seen here are some 700,000 clones, roughly 85% observed once, and the top ten hold 0.0095% to 0.011%. The sample was also reused in another study, on human thymus T cells.

The sample comprised thymocytes. These receptors came from a girl under two years old with a congenital heart defect.

The chain is built from TRBV9 and TRBJ2-5, with 7 bases that match TRBD1. The CDR3 consists of 14 residues. The V and J ends lost 3 bases and 2 bases, in that order; junction bases with no gene match: 4. The germline gives CDR1 SGDLS, CDR2 YYNGEE. CDR3 sequence: CASSGGGRQETQYF. The CDR3 DNA reads as TGTGCCAGCAGCGGAGGGGGCCGACAAGAGACCCAGTACTTC.

J is TRBJ2-7 and V is TRBV18, with 8 bases matching TRBD1. Germline CDR1 and CDR2: KGHSH and LQKENI. The CDR3 runs to 14 residues. J gave up 7 bases and V 1 base, and 6 bases lay outside the gene matches. In DNA form, the CDR3 reads TGTGCCAGCTCACCACGAGACAGGGGTCGAGAGCAGTACTTC. Its translation: CASSPRDRGREQYF.

This sequence joins TRBV2 and TRBJ2-5; D might be TRBD1 (5 bases). Per the germline V gene, CDR1 is SNHLY and CDR2 is FYNNEI. V was clipped by 4 bases and J by 2 bases, with 8 bases between them. This CDR3 has 13 amino acids. The CDR3 loop reads CASSGGRQETQYF. DNA for the CDR3: TGTGCCAGCAGTGGGGGCAGGCAAGAGACCCAGTACTTC.

V usage is TRBV28 and J usage is TRBJ1-5; D possibly corresponds to TRBD1 (6 bases). V dropped 6 bases and J dropped 1 base, with 10 bases sitting between them. Looked up from germline, CDR1 is MDHEN and CDR2 is SYDVKM. The CDR3 consists of 14 residues. CDR3 residues: CASSQGSSNQPQHF. The CDR3, as DNA: TGTGCCAGCAGCCAGGGGTCCAGCAATCAGCCCCAGCATTTT.

V gene TRBV6-4 combines with J gene TRBJ1-6; 9 bases match TRBD1. The V gene's germline CDR1 is MRHNA and CDR2 SNTAGT. The CDR3 has 15 amino acids. V dropped 4 bases and J dropped 10; count of bases not matched to a gene: 8. DNA of the CDR3: TGTGCCAGCAGTGCACACGGACAGGGGCCATCACCCCTCCACTTT. This codes for CASSAHGQGPSPLHF.

The chain couples TRBV30 to TRBJ1-6, with D hard to call. Germline loops: CDR1 GTSNPN, CDR2 SVGIG (reference sequence). V was trimmed by 0 bases and J by 9 bases, leaving 9 bases between them. The CDR3 extends over 13 amino acids. The CDR3 bases are TGTGCCTGGAGTGTAGCAGGTCGTTCACCCCTCCACTTT. This codes for CAWSVAGRSPLHF.

The J gene is TRBJ2-7, the V gene TRBV10-3, with a weak D call TRBD2 (6 bases). This CDR3 spans 11 amino acids. Germline lookup yields CDR1 ENHRY and CDR2 SYGVKD. V was cut by 3 bases and J by 9 bases, with 9 bases left in between. The CDR3 loop is CAISERGGQYF. CDR3 nucleotide sequence: TGTGCCATCAGTGAAAGGGGAGGGCAGTACTTC.

This clone was picked up one time. V is TRBV19 and J is TRBJ2-1; 7 bases map to TRBD1. V gave up 6 bases and J gave up 4 bases; unmatched junction bases: 6. This CDR3 contains 14 residues. The V gene's germline CDR1 is LNHDA and CDR2 SQIVND (reference sequence). DNA of the CDR3: TGTGCCAGTAGCAACCGGGACAGTTACAATGAGCAGTTCTTC. This gives the protein CASSNRDSYNEQFF.

The chain uses TRBV9 and TRBJ1-6; D is uncertain. Germline CDR1 is SGDLS and CDR2 is YYNGEE. Trimming removed 0 bases from V and 9 bases from J, with 13 bases in between. The CDR3 extends over 15 amino acids. The CDR3 nucleotides read TGTGCCAGCAGCGTAGGGTGGTGGAGTACTTCACCCCTCCACTTT. Its translation is CASSVGWWSTSPLHF.

This chain links TRBV5-1 with TRBJ2-7; maybe TRBD1 (5 bases). Trimming left V 4 bases short and J 1 base short, with 12 bases between. Germline V gives CDR1 SGHRS, CDR2 YFSETQ. The CDR3 sequence is 14 residues long. This chain's CDR3 is CASSPRQNSYEQYF. CDR3 in DNA: TGCGCCAGCAGCCCCAGACAGAATTCCTACGAGCAGTACTTC.

V and J are TRBV5-1 and TRBJ1-2; the D is unclear. Trimming removed 0 bases at V and 4 bases at J, with 19 bases between. CDR3 size: 17 residues. Germline-derived CDR1 and CDR2 are SGHRS and YFSETQ. CDR3 DNA: TGCGCCAGCAGCTTGGAAGGGCTCGGGCCAGGAGGCTATGGCTACACCTTC. Residues: CASSLEGLGPGGYGYTF.

The chain employs TRBV27 and TRBJ2-3; 12 bases line up with TRBD2. The CDR3 covers 19 residues. Germline V CDR1 and CDR2: MNHEY, SMNVEV (reference sequence). V shed 5 bases, J shed 0 bases, and the junction held 12 bases outside the gene matches. Here the CDR3 reads CASSPSRTSGDTSTDTQYF. In DNA, the CDR3 is TGTGCCAGCAGTCCATCCCGGACTAGCGGGGACACTAGCACAGATACGCAGTATTTT.

The chain uses TRBV28 and TRBJ1-5; the D gene is possibly TRBD1 (6 bases). In germline, CDR1 is MDHEN, CDR2 SYDVKM. The CDR3 extends over 18 amino acids. Between the trimmed V and J ends, which lost 3 bases and 0 bases, there was a span of 18 bases. The CDR3 nucleotides read TGTGCCAGCAGTTTTTGGGGGCCCCGGCTCTATAGCAATCAGCCCCAGCATTTT. Protein: CASSFWGPRLYSNQPQHF.

The chain has TRBV14 and TRBJ2-2; 7 bases are shared with TRBD1. This CDR3 spans 18 amino acids. CDR1 and CDR2 (germline): SGHDN, FVKESK. Losses at the gene ends were 5 bases for V and 4 bases for J; bases not matched to a gene: 16. CDR3 nucleotides: TGTGCCAGCAGCGGATTGGAAAAGACAGGGTACGGCACCGGGGAGCTGTTTTTT. Protein product: CASSGLEKTGYGTGELFF. The variable domain in full, with the rest retrieved from reference TRBV14 and TRBJ2-2, is EAGVTQFPSHSVIEKGQTVTLRCDPISGHDNLYWYRRVMGKEIKFLLHFVKESKQDESGMPNNRFLAERTGGTYSTLKVQPAELEDSGVYFCASSGLEKTGYGTGELFFGEGSRLTVL.

The chain has TRBV19 and TRBJ1-1; possibly TRBD1 for D (5 bases). V lost 3 bases to trimming and J lost 2 bases, with 10 bases between them. In germline, CDR1 is LNHDA, CDR2 SQIVND (reference sequence). The CDR3 totals 14 residues. CDR3 sequence reads: CASSIRVSNTEAFF. The CDR3 region has the DNA TGTGCCAGTAGTATCAGGGTATCCAACACTGAAGCTTTCTTT.

This chain connects TRBV6-1 to TRBJ2-5; 7 bases fit TRBD1. This CDR3 contains 13 residues. Germline V gene sequence: CDR1 MNHNS, CDR2 SASEGT. The V and J ends lost 10 bases and 2 bases, in that order; junction bases with no gene match: 7. CDR3 DNA: TGTGCCACCCGGGACAGAGGACAAGAGACCCAGTACTTC. Amino acid sequence: CATRDRGQETQYF.

The gene calls are TRBV28 and TRBJ1-2; weak D call: TRBD1 (6 bases). Germline V lookup: CDR1 MDHEN, CDR2 SYDVKM. V shed 8 bases and J shed 0 bases, with 28 bases lying between them. The CDR3 contains 19 residues. The CDR3 is CASAGVGARAFLSNYGYTF. The DNA of the CDR3 is TGTGCCAGCGCCGGGGTGGGGGCTAGGGCTTTCCTTTCTAACTATGGCTACACCTTC.

The V gene is TRBV6-1, the J gene TRBJ2-3; 9 bases fit TRBD1. Trimming at V came to 4 bases and at J to 0 bases, leaving 11 bases not matched to a gene. CDR3 length: 18 residues. Germline CDR1 is MNHNS and CDR2 is SASEGT. CDR3 bases: TGTGCCAGCAGTGGGGTCCAGGGACAGGGAGGAAGCACAGATACGCAGTATTTT. Protein product: CASSGVQGQGGSTDTQYF.

The V gene is TRBV5-1, the J gene TRBJ1-2, with a possible D match to TRBD1 (6 bases). Germline CDR1 is SGHRS and CDR2 is YFSETQ. V was cut by 2 bases and J by 4 bases, with 15 bases left in between. This CDR3 has 15 residues. The CDR3 DNA reads as TGCGCCAGCAGCTTAGAAGGGGGATTTACCTATGGCTACACCTTC. Translating it yields CASSLEGGFTYGYTF.

This clone appeared a few times. The chain employs TRBV5-5 and TRBJ1-1; D gene ambiguous. V dropped 0 bases and J dropped 5 bases, with 20 bases sitting between them. This CDR3 contains 17 residues. Germline assignment: CDR1 SGHKS and CDR2 YYEKEE (reference sequence). The DNA for the CDR3 is TGTGCCAGCAGCTTGGCCTATAGTGTGAGGCTGCGGACTGAAGCTTTCTTT. As protein: CASSLAYSVRLRTEAFF.

The chain links TRBV29-1 to TRBJ2-1; the match to TRBD1 covers 10 bases. Germline CDR1 reads SQVTM; CDR2 reads ANQGSEA. V was pared by 7 bases and J by 9 bases, with 12 bases of the junction left unmatched. The CDR3 consists of 14 residues. CDR3 sequence: CSAGGQGVTGEQFF. CDR3 bases: TGCAGCGCCGGTGGACAGGGGGTAACAGGTGAGCAGTTCTTC.